This T cell receptor (beta chain) was observed in a study of metastatic and nonmetastatic thyroid tumors. In the study overall: Repertoire comparisons spanned blood and tumor or nodule tissue from malignant and benign thyroid patients.

Germline assignment: CDR1 SEHNR and CDR2 FQNEAQ (reference sequence). The CDR3 length is 15 residues. With V trimmed by 3 bases and J by 2 bases, 4 bases remained unmatched. With respect to this clone: Its antigen is currently unknown.

Study processing details: Across clinicopathological groups, CDR3 differences served as the basis for building a distant-metastasis classifier for papillary thyroid cancer. TCRdb re-clonotyped the PCR reads via MiXCR. Here the V and J calls rest on TCRdb's processing, not on the authors' analysis. The table shows tens of thousands of clones, with more than 13% occurring only once. Study-wide points: Versus benign nodules, malignant thyroid tumors reportedly had significantly higher TCR beta diversity, in blood and tumor.

Thyroid surgery was performed in patients who had received no treatment beforehand. The receptor's source is a female donor with papillary thyroid cancer or a benign thyroid nodule (not recorded which). Some clones in this sample may be carry-over from other donors' samples. The chain links TRBV7-9 to TRBJ1-1; 9 nucleotides agree with TRBD1. Source material: blood. The DNA for the CDR3 is TGTGCCAGCAGCTTTGTGGGACAGGGTAACACTGAAGCTTTCTTT. Protein product: CASSFVGQGNTEAFF.